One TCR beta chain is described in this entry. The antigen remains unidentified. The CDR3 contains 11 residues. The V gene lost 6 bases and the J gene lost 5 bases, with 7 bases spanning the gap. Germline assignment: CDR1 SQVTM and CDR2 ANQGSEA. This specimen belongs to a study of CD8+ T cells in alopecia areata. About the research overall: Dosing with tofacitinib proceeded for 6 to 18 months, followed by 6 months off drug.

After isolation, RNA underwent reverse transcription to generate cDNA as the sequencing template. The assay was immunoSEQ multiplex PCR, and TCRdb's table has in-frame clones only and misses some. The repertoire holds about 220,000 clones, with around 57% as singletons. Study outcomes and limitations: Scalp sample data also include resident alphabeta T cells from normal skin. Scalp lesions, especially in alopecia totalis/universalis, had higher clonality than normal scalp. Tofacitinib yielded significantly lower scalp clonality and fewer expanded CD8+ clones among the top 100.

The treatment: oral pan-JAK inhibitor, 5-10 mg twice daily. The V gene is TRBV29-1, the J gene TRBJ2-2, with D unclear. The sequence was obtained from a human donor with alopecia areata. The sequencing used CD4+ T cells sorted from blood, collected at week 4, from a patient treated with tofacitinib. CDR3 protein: CSVTMTGELFF. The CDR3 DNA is TGCAGCGTCACCATGACCGGGGAGCTGTTTTTT.